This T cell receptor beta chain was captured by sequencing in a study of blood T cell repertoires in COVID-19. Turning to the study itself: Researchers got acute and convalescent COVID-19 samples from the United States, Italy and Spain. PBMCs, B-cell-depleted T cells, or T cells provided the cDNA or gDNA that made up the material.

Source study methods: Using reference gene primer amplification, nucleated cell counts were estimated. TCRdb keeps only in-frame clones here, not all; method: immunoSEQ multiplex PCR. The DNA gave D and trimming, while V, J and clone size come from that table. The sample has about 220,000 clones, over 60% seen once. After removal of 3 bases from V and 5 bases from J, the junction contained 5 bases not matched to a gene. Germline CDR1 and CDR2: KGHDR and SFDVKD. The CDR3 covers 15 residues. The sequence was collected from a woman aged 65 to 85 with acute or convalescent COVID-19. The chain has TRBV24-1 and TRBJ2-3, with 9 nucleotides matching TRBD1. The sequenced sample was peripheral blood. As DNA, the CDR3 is TGTGCCACCAGTGATACGACAGGGGGTTTAGATACGCAGTATTTT. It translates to CATSDTTGGLDTQYF.